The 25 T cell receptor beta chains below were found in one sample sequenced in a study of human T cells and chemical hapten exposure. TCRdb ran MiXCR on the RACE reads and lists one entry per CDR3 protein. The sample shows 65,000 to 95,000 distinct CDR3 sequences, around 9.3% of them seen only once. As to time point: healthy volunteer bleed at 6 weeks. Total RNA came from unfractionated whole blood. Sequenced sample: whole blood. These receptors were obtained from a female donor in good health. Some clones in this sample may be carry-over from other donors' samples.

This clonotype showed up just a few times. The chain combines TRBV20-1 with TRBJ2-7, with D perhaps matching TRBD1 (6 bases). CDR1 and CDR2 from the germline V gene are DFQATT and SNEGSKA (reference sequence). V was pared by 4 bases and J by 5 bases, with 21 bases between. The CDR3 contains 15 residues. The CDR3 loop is CSATPTGWKRDEQYF. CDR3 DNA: TGCAGTGCTACGCCCACAGGGTGGAAAAGGGACGAGCAGTACTTC.

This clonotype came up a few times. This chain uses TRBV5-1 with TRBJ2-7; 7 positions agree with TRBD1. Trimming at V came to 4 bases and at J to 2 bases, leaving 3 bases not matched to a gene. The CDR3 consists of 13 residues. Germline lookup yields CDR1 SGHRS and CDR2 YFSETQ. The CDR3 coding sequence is TGCGCCAGCAGCCAAGGGACAGCCTACGAGCAGTACTTC. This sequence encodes CASSQGTAYEQYF.

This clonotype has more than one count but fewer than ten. In nucleotides, the CDR3 is TGTGCCAGCAGTTACTCTCAGGGTCAAGAAGCTTTCTTT. Protein sequence: CASSYSQGQEAFF. The chain is built from TRBV6-6 and TRBJ1-1; D is perhaps TRBD1 (5 bases). The ends were cut back, 0 bases at V and 8 bases at J, with 10 bases in the middle. The length of the CDR3 is 13 residues. Germline CDR1 MNHNY, CDR2 SVGAGI (reference sequence).

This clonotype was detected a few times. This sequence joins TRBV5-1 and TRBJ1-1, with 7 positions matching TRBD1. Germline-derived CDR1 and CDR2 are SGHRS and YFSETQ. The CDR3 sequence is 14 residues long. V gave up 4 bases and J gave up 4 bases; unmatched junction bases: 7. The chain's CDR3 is CASSAGQWTTEAFF. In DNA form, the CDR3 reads TGCGCCAGCAGCGCGGGACAGTGGACCACTGAAGCTTTCTTT.

The CDR3 nucleotides are TGCAGCGTTGCGCAAGGGGGCGAGCAGTACTTC. Encoded protein: CSVAQGGEQYF. The chain has TRBV29-1 and TRBJ2-7; weak D call: TRBD1 (6 bases). This CDR3 is built from 11 residues. The germline gives CDR1 SQVTM, CDR2 ANQGSEA. V dropped 4 bases and J dropped 6 bases, with 10 bases sitting between them.

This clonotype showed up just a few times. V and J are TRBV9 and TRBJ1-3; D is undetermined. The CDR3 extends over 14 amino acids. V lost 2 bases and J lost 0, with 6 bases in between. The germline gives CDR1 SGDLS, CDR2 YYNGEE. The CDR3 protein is CASSVSSSGNTIYF. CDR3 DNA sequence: TGTGCCAGCAGCGTTTCGAGCTCTGGAAACACCATATATTTT.

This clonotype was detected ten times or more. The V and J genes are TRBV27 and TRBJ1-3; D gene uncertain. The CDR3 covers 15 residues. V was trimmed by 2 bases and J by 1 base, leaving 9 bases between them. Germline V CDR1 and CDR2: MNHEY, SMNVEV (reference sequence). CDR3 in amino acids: CASSLSFMSGNTIYF. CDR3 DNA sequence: TGTGCCAGCAGTTTAAGCTTTATGTCTGGAAACACCATATATTTT.

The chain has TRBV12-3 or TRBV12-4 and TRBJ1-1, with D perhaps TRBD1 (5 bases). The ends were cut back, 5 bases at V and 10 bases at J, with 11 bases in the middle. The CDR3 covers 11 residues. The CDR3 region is CASSDRGGAFF. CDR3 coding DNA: TGTGCCAGCAGTGACAGAGGCGGAGCTTTCTTT.

The CDR3 DNA is TGTGCCTGGAGTACCCAGGGCGCCGGGGAGCTGTTTTTT. This sequence encodes CAWSTQGAGELFF. The chain couples TRBV30 to TRBJ2-2, with a tentative D call TRBD1 (5 bases). V dropped 2 bases and J dropped 6 bases, with 10 bases sitting between them. Germline CDR1 reads GTSNPN; CDR2 reads SVGIG (reference sequence). The CDR3 is made up of 13 amino acids.

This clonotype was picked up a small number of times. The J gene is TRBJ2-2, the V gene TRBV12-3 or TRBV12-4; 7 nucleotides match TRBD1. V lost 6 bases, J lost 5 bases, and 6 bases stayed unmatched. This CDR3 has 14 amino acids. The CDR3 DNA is TGTGCCAGCAGCTCGGACAGGACGACCGGGGAGCTGTTTTTT. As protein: CASSSDRTTGELFF.

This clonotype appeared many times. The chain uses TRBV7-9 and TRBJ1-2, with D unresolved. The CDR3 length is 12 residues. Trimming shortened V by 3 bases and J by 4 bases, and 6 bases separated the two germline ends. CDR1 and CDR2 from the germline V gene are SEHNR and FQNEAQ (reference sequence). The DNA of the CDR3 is TGTGCCAGCAGCTTGGTCACCTATGGCTACACCTTC. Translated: CASSLVTYGYTF.

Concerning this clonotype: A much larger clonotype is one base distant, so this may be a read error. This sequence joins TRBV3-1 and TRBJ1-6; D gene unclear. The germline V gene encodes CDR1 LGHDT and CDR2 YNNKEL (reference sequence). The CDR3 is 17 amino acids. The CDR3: CASSPLPSAEYNSPLNF. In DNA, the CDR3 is TGTGCCAGCAGCCCCCTTCCATCGGCAGAATACAATTCACCCCTCAACTTT.

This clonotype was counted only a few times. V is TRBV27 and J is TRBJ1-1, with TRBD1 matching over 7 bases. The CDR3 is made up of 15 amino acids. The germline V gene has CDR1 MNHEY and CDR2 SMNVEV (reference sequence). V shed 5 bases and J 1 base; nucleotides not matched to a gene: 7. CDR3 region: CASSQRGRGNTEAFF. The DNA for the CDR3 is TGTGCCAGCAGTCAAAGGGGGCGGGGGAACACTGAAGCTTTCTTT.

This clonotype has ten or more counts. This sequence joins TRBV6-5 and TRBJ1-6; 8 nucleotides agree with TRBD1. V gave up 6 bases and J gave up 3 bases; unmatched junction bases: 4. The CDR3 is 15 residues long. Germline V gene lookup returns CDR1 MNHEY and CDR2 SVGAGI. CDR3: CASSFGQGYNSPLHF. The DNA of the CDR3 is TGTGCCAGCAGCTTCGGACAGGGCTATAATTCACCCCTCCACTTT.

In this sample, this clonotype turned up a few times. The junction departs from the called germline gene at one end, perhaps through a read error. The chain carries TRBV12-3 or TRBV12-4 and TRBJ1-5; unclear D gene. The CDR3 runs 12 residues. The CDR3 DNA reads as TGTGCCAGCAGTTTACCCGGCGGCAGTCGATATTTT. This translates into CASSLPGGSRYF.

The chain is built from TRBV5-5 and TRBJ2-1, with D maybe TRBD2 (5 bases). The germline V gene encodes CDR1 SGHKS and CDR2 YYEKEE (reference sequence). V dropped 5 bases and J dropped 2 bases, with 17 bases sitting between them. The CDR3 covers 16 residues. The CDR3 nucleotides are TGTGCCAGCAGTTTTACTACTAGGTTCCCCTACAATGAGCAGTTCTTC. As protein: CASSFTTRFPYNEQFF. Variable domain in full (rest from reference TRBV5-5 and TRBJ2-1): DAGVTQSPTHLIKTRGQQVTLRCSPISGHKSVSWYQQVLGQGPQFIFQYYEKEERGRGNFPDRFSARQFPNYSSELNVNALLLGDSALYLCASSFTTRFPYNEQFFGPGTRLTVL.

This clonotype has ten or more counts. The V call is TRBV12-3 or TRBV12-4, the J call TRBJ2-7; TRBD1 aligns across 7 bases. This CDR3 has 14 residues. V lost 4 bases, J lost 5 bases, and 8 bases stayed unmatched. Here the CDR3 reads CASSYRGRIHEQYF. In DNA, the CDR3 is TGTGCCAGCAGTTACAGGGGCAGGATCCACGAGCAGTACTTC.

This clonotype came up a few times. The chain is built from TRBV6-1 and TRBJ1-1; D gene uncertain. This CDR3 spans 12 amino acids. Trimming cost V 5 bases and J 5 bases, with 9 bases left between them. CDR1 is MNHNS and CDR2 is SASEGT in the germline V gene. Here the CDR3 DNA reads TGTGCCAGCAGTCCCTCTGGGACTGAAGCTTTCTTT. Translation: CASSPSGTEAFF.

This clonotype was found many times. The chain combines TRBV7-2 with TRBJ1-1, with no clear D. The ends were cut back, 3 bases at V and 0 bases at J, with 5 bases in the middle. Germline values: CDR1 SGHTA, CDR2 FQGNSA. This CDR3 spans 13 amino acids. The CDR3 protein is CASSFHMNTEAFF. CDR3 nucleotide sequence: TGTGCCAGCAGCTTTCACATGAACACTGAAGCTTTCTTT.

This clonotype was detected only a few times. CDR3: CASSSGTGGWIHEQYF. DNA of the CDR3: TGTGCCAGCAGCTCCGGGACAGGGGGTTGGATTCACGAGCAGTACTTC. The rearrangement links TRBV5-6 to TRBJ2-7, with 11 bases fitting TRBD1. Germline loops: CDR1 SGHDT, CDR2 YYEEEE. V dropped 3 bases and J dropped 5; count of bases not matched to a gene: 10. This CDR3 comprises 16 residues.

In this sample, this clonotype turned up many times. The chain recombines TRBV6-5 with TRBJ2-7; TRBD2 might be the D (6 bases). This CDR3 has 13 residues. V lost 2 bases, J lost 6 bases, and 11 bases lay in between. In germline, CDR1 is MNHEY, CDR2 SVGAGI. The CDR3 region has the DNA TGTGCCAGCAGTTACCCTACTAGCCCCGAGCAGTACTTC. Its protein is CASSYPTSPEQYF.

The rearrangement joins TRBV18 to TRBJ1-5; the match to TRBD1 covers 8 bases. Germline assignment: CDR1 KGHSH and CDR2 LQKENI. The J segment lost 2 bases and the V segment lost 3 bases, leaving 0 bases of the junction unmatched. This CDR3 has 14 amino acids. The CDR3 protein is CASSPGQGNQPQHF. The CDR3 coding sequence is TGTGCCAGCTCACCGGGACAGGGCAATCAGCCCCAGCATTTT.

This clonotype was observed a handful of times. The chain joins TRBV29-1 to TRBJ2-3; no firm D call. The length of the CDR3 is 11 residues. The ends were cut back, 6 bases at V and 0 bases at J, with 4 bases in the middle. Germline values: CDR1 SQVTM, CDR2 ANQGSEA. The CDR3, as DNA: TGCAGCGTGGCCAGCACAGATACGCAGTATTTT. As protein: CSVASTDTQYF.

The CDR3 loop is CASSGGVELNEQFF. CDR3 nucleotides: TGCGCCAGCAGCGGGGGAGTAGAATTGAATGAGCAGTTCTTC. The chain is built from TRBV5-1 and TRBJ2-1; D is tentatively TRBD1 or TRBD2 (5 bases each). Germline CDR1 reads SGHRS; CDR2 reads YFSETQ. This CDR3 spans 14 amino acids. With 4 bases removed from V and 7 bases from J, the gap between germline ends came to 15 bases.

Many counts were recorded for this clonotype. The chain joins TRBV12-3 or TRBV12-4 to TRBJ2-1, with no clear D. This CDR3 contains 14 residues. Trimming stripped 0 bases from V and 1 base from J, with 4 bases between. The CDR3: CASSLAESYNEQFF. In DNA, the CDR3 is TGTGCCAGCAGTTTAGCGGAATCCTACAATGAGCAGTTCTTC.